The TCR beta chain under discussion was sequenced for a study of T cell repertoires in cytomegalovirus infection. Study-wide results and limits: The response measured ex vivo was dominated by TCR beta clonotypes (HLA-C-restricted and CMV-specific).

V dropped 0 bases and J dropped 4 bases, with 4 bases sitting between them. Germline values: CDR1 MNHEY, CDR2 SVGAGI. The CDR3 sequence is 13 residues long. With respect to this clonotype: Its matching antigen is unknown.

TCRdb fed the reads into MiXCR, producing one record per CDR3 protein. The sample includes approximately 910,000 distinct CDR3 sequences, approximately 32% of them seen just once. This sequence originates from a human donor in good health (CMV status not recorded). Some clones in this sample may be carry-over from other donors' samples. The chain has TRBV6-5 and TRBJ1-3; D is undetermined. Specimen: cultured CD8+ T cells from PBMCs, collected from culture after CMV antigen stimulation. CDR3 nucleotide sequence: TGTGCCAGCAGTTACTCCAGGGGAAACACCATATATTTT. The encoded protein is CASSYSRGNTIYF.